The TCR beta chain described here comes from a study of vaccination and CD4 T cells after COVID-19. On the study more broadly: The convalescent population consisted of six males and four females, two of whom were of Hispanic ethnicity. Overlapping spike peptides served as the stimulus for the cells. These peptides came from SARS-CoV-2 and from the common cold coronaviruses HCoV-NL63, HCoV-OC43 and HCoV-229E.

Treatment: approximately 10-day PBMC culture with coronavirus spike peptide pools or control peptides (ViraFEST assay). ViraFEST relied on peptide pools to expand antigen-specific T cells; the TCRs were sequenced afterward. The Oncomine TCR Beta short-read assay sequenced DNA from cultured CD4+ T cells. TCRdb analysed the PCR reads with MiXCR anew, one entry per CDR3 protein. This table has more than 15,000 distinct CDR3 sequences, under 45% appearing once. This clonotype was found a few times. Its target is unknown. V was pared by 2 bases and J by 0 bases, with 9 bases between. The V gene's germline CDR1 is MDHEN and CDR2 SYDVKM. This CDR3 contains 15 residues.

The chain recombines TRBV28 with TRBJ2-3; D gene ambiguous. The sequencing used CD4+ T cells from blood, cultured in vitro, collected before SARS-CoV-2 vaccination. This TCR derives from a human donor who had recovered from COVID-19. As DNA, the CDR3 is TGTGCCAGCAGTTTAATTGGCAGTAGCACAGATACGCAGTATTTT. Protein product: CASSLIGSSTDTQYF.